Each of the 22 T cell receptor beta chains below was sequenced from the same sample in a study of cytomegalovirus exposure and HLA in healthy donors. The PCR contained 60 Vbeta and 13 Jbeta primers. The table came from immunoSEQ multiplex PCR; TCRdb's copy has only in-frame clones and leaves some out. The table lists 84,000 or so clones, 60% to 85% of them singletons, with 2% to 2.5% in the top ten. Source material: PBMCs. The receptor source for this set is a boy between 10 and 17 years old in good health and CMV-seronegative.

This chain connects TRBV7-9 to TRBJ1-2; D possibly corresponds to TRBD1 (5 bases). V was trimmed by 5 bases and J by 8 bases, leaving 15 bases between them. The CDR3 has 13 amino acids. The germline V gene encodes CDR1 SEHNR and CDR2 FQNEAQ (reference sequence). CDR3 region: CASSPPGEGGYTF. CDR3 in DNA: TGTGCCAGCAGCCCCCCGGGGGAGGGAGGCTACACCTTC.

This chain links TRBV5-4 with TRBJ2-1, with TRBD2 matching 10 bases. The germline V gene encodes CDR1 SGHNT and CDR2 YYREEE (reference sequence). V was clipped by 0 bases and J by 7 bases; unmatched bases: 4. CDR3 length: 15 residues. The chain's CDR3 is CASSLVAGGANEQFF. Written as DNA, the CDR3 is TGTGCCAGCAGCTTGGTAGCGGGAGGAGCTAATGAGCAGTTCTTC.

The chain links TRBV5-4 to TRBJ2-1; 9 bases agree with TRBD1. This CDR3 comprises 16 residues. V lost 0 bases, J lost 9 bases, and 10 bases stayed unmatched. The germline CDR1 and CDR2 sequences are SGHNT and YYREEE (reference sequence). This chain's CDR3 is CASSLGGTGSQGEQFF. In nucleotides, the CDR3 is TGTGCCAGCAGCTTGGGGGGGACAGGGTCCCAGGGTGAGCAGTTCTTC.

This chain joins TRBV14 and TRBJ1-6; 8 nucleotides match TRBD1. The CDR3 length is 16 residues. Germline V gives CDR1 SGHDN, CDR2 FVKESK. The trim removed 5 bases at V and 6 bases at J, leaving 9 bases unmatched. Written as DNA, the CDR3 is TGTGCCAGCAGCGCGCGTGACAGGGGAGTTAATTCACCCCTCCACTTT. Protein sequence: CASSARDRGVNSPLHF.

This chain joins TRBV6-1 and TRBJ2-6, with TRBD2 as a possible D gene (5 bases). Trimming took off 4 bases at V and 2 bases at J, with 9 bases between the two ends. CDR1 MNHNS and CDR2 SASEGT come from the germline V gene. The CDR3 totals 15 residues. In DNA form, the CDR3 reads TGTGCCAGCAGTGGGACTGCGACTGGGGCCAACGTCCTGACTTTC. This gives the protein CASSGTATGANVLTF.

The chain recombines TRBV2 with TRBJ2-5; the match to TRBD2 covers 11 bases. The germline V gene has CDR1 SNHLY and CDR2 FYNNEI. The CDR3 length is 15 residues. Losses at the gene ends were 1 base for V and 5 bases for J; bases not matched to a gene: 3. This CDR3 is CASSEELAGVETQYF. Written as DNA, the CDR3 is TGTGCCAGCAGTGAAGAACTAGCGGGGGTGGAGACCCAGTACTTC.

The rearrangement links TRBV21-1 to TRBJ1-4; TRBD1, as called in the table, went unchecked against the DNA. TRBV21-1 is shown as a pseudogene. The CDR3 contains 15 residues. CDR3 amino acids: CASSTTRDRAEKLFF. The CDR3 bases are TGTGCCAGCAGCACAACCCGGGACAGGGCTGAAAAACTGTTTTTT.

The V call is TRBV13, the J call TRBJ2-5, with unresolved D. Trimming shortened V by 5 bases and J by 5 bases, and 12 bases separated the two germline ends. CDR1 is PRHDT and CDR2 is FYEKMQ in the germline V gene (reference sequence). CDR3 length: 13 residues. CDR3 residues: CASSPGSMETQYF. The DNA of the CDR3 is TGTGCCAGCAGCCCCGGTTCGATGGAGACCCAGTACTTC.

This clone appeared a few times. This sequence joins TRBV4-1 and TRBJ1-1; D is unresolved. This CDR3 is built from 15 residues. V lost 2 bases and J lost 0, with 10 bases in between. Germline V gives CDR1 MGHRA, CDR2 YSYEKL. The CDR3 reads CASSQLPSMNTEAFF. The DNA of the CDR3 is TGCGCCAGCAGCCAACTTCCGAGCATGAACACTGAAGCTTTCTTT.

V gene TRBV6-5 combines with J gene TRBJ1-1, with 7 nucleotides matching TRBD1. The V segment lost 4 bases and the J segment 4 bases; nucleotides outside the gene matches: 6. CDR1 and CDR2 from the germline V gene are MNHEY and SVGAGI. The CDR3 runs to 14 residues. The CDR3 DNA reads as TGTGCCAGCAGTTTCGACAGGGATACCACTGAAGCTTTCTTT. Its translation is CASSFDRDTTEAFF.

This chain links TRBV19 with TRBJ1-5, with 8 positions matching TRBD1. This CDR3 is built from 14 residues. The trim removed 2 bases at V and 9 bases at J, leaving 6 bases unmatched. Looked up from germline, CDR1 is LNHDA and CDR2 is SQIVND (reference sequence). The CDR3 bases are TGTGCCAGTAGTATACAGGGGGCTTTCCGGCCCCAGCATTTT. As protein: CASSIQGAFRPQHF.

This chain uses TRBV12-5 with TRBJ1-2; no clear D. Between the trimmed V and J ends, which lost 6 bases and 11 bases, there was a span of 16 bases. From germline, CDR1 is LGHNT and CDR2 FRNRAP. The CDR3 is 12 amino acids. Here the CDR3 DNA reads TGTGCTAGTGGCCGGTGGGAGGGCCAGTACACCTTC. This gives the protein CASGRWEGQYTF.

This chain uses TRBV7-9 with TRBJ2-2; D unclear. Per germline, CDR1 SEHNR and CDR2 FQNEAQ (reference sequence). The CDR3 covers 14 residues. Trimming pared 0 bases from V and 4 bases from J, leaving 6 bases between. CDR3 DNA: TGTGCCAGCAGCTTAGCGTCCCGCACCGGGGAGCTGTTTTTT. Its translation is CASSLASRTGELFF. The complete variable domain, with remaining parts taken from reference TRBV7-9 and TRBJ2-2, reads DTGVSQNPRHKITKRGQNVTFRCDPISEHNRLYWYRQTLGQGPEFLTYFQNEAQLEKSRLLSDRFSAERPKGSFSTLEIQRTEQGDSAMYLCASSLASRTGELFFGEGSRLTVL.

The chain employs TRBV28 and TRBJ1-1; weak D call: TRBD1 (5 bases). The CDR3 is made up of 14 amino acids. Trimming cost V 3 bases and J 1 base, with 9 bases left between them. Germline CDR1 is MDHEN and CDR2 is SYDVKM. CDR3 protein: CASSFAGGNTEAFF. In DNA form, the CDR3 reads TGTGCCAGCAGTTTTGCGGGGGGGAACACTGAAGCTTTCTTT. Filled out from reference TRBV28 and TRBJ1-1, the complete variable domain reads DVKVTQSSRYLVKRTGEKVFLECVQDMDHENMFWYRQDPGLGLRLIYFSYDVKMKEKGDIPEGYSVSREKKERFSLILESASTNQTSMYLCASSFAGGNTEAFFGQGTRLTVV.

The chain couples TRBV27 to TRBJ2-7; D is undetermined. The germline CDR1 and CDR2 sequences are MNHEY and SMNVEV (reference sequence). The CDR3 sequence is 13 residues long. Trimming left V 3 bases short and J 2 bases short, with 8 bases between. The CDR3, as DNA: TGTGCCAGCAGTTTGATGGCAACCTACGAGCAGTACTTC. Its translation is CASSLMATYEQYF.

J is TRBJ2-5 and V is TRBV5-1; TRBD2 aligns across 7 bases. J was trimmed by 2 bases and V by 0 bases; bases with no gene match: 1. Germline V gene data show CDR1 as SGHRS and CDR2 as YFSETQ. This CDR3 is 14 amino acids long. The DNA for the CDR3 is TGCGCCAGCAGCTTGGCTAGCGGACAAGAGACCCAGTACTTC. Its protein is CASSLASGQETQYF.

This chain links TRBV29-1 with TRBJ1-2; D is possibly TRBD1 (5 bases). Germline CDR1 is SQVTM and CDR2 is ANQGSEA. The CDR3 covers 14 residues. V lost 0 bases, J lost 6 bases, and 14 bases lay in between. CDR3 nucleotides: TGCAGCGTTGAAGATTCCCGGGGGGGGGATGGCTACACCTTC. Translating gives CSVEDSRGGDGYTF.

The V gene is TRBV18, the J gene TRBJ2-3; D uncertain. Germline V gene data show CDR1 as KGHSH and CDR2 as LQKENI. The CDR3 is 15 residues long. V was shortened by 2 bases and J by 3 bases, with 12 bases between the two germline ends. The CDR3, as DNA: TGTGCCAGCTCACCAATCCCCGCGGCGACAGATACGCAGTATTTT. Its translation: CASSPIPAATDTQYF.

The genes are TRBV27 and TRBJ2-7; 9 bases align to TRBD2. This CDR3 is built from 13 residues. Germline V lookup: CDR1 MNHEY, CDR2 SMNVEV (reference sequence). After removal of 6 bases from V and 5 bases from J, the junction contained 5 bases not matched to a gene. The CDR3 sequence is CASRPGLAHEQYF. The CDR3, as DNA: TGTGCCAGCAGACCGGGACTAGCCCACGAGCAGTACTTC.

The V call is TRBV7-2, the J call TRBJ2-7; TRBD2 agrees at 8 bases. Germline V gene lookup returns CDR1 SGHTA and CDR2 FQGNSA. V was pared by 3 bases and J by 3 bases, with 7 bases of the junction left unmatched. CDR3 length: 15 residues. The CDR3 DNA reads TGTGCCAGCAGCTTGGCGGGGGGCCTCTTCTACGAGCAGTACTTC. The encoded protein is CASSLAGGLFYEQYF.

The genes are TRBV7-2 and TRBJ2-7; TRBD2 agrees at 9 bases. Trimming at V came to 8 bases and at J to 7 bases, leaving 12 bases not matched to a gene. CDR1 is SGHTA and CDR2 is FQGNSA in the germline V gene. This CDR3 has 14 amino acids. The CDR3 loop is CASGLAGVAGEQYF. DNA for the CDR3: TGTGCCAGCGGATTAGCGGGAGTGGCTGGGGAGCAGTACTTC.

The chain couples TRBV9 to TRBJ1-1; D uncertain. Trimming cost V 3 bases and J 4 bases, with 13 bases left between them. CDR3 length: 14 residues. Germline assignment: CDR1 SGDLS and CDR2 YYNGEE. The DNA of the CDR3 is TGTGCCAGCAGCGCGGATGGCGCGGCCACTGAAGCTTTCTTT. Translated: CASSADGAATEAFF. The entire variable domain, with the rest obtained from reference TRBV9 and TRBJ1-1, is as follows: DSGVTQTPKHLITATGQRVTLRCSPRSGDLSVYWYQQSLDQGLQFLIQYYNGEERAKGNILERFSAQQFPDLHSELNLSSLELGDSALYFCASSADGAATEAFFGQGTRLTVV.